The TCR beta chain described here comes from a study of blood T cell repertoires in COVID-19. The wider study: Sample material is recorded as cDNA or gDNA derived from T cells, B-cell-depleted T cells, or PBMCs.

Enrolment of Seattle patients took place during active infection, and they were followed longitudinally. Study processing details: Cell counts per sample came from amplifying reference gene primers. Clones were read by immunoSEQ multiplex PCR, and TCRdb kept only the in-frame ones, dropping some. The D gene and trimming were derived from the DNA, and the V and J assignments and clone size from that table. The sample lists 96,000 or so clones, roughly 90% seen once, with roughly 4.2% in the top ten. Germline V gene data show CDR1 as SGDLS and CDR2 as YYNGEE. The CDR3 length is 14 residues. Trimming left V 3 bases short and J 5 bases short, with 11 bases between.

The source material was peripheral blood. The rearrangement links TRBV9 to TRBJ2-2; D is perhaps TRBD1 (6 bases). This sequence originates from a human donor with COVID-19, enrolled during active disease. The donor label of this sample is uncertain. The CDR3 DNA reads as TGTGCCAGCAGCGCCGGGACACATACCGGGGAGCTGTTTTTT. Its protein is CASSAGTHTGELFF.